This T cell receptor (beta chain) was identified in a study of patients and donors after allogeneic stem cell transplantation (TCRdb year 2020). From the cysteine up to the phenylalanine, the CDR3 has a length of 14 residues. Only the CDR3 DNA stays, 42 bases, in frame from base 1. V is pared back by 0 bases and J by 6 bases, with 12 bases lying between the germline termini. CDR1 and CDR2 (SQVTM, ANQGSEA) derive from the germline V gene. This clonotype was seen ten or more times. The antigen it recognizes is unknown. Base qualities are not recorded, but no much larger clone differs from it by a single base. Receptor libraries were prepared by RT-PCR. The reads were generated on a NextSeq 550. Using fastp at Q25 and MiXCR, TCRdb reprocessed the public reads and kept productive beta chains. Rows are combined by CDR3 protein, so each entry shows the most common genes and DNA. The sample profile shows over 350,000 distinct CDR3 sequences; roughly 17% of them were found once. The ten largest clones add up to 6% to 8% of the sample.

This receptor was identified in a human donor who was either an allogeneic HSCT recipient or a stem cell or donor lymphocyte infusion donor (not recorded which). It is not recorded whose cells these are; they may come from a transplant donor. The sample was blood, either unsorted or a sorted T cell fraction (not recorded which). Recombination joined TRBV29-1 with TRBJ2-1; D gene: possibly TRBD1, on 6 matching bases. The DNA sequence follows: TGCAGCGTTGAAGAGCCGGGACATGGCAATGAGCAGTTCTTC. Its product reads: CSVEEPGHGNEQFF.